Below, 5 T cell receptor beta chains from the same sample are listed, as sequenced in a study of T cell responses to AZD1222 COVID-19 vaccine (TCRdb year 2021). Library generation was performed with the immunoSEQ multiplex PCR assay. In TCRdb, the immuneACCESS table is reduced to in-frame sequences with V and J assigned. These tables do not hold every clone; where another copy was compared, an unresolved V gene accounts for under half, and the others remain unexplained. In all, the sample holds about 50,000 clones, and around 80% of those were seen once. Roughly 4.9% of the sample lies in the top ten. Per the publication, the time point label means: about 28 days (+/-7) after the second vaccine dose. Sample: peripheral blood, taken 28 days after the second AZD1222 dose. Receptor source: an adult who received the AZD1222 COVID-19 vaccine.

For the CDR3, the DNA is TGTGCCACCAGTGAGTCCTATGATCAGCCCCAGCATTTT. Translated, it gives CATSESYDQPQHF. The gene calls are TRBV24-1 and TRBJ1-5; no clear D gene. From germline, CDR1 is KGHDR and CDR2 SFDVKD. The CDR3 has 13 residues. V lost 4 bases to trimming and J lost 5 bases, with 8 bases between them.

V and J are TRBV5-1 and TRBJ1-1; 9 nucleotides line up with TRBD1. The trim removed 4 bases at V and 4 bases at J, leaving 8 bases unmatched. The CDR3 contains 15 residues. From germline, CDR1 is SGHRS and CDR2 YFSETQ. CDR3 nucleotides: TGCGCCAGCAGCAACGCCGGGACAGGGATCACTGAAGCTTTCTTT. Its translation: CASSNAGTGITEAFF.

This clone appeared once. The chain carries TRBV28 and TRBJ2-7; D unresolved. The CDR3 length is 11 residues. V lost 6 bases, J lost 7 bases, and 10 bases lay in between. CDR1 is MDHEN, CDR2 SYDVKM, per germline. CDR3 coding DNA: TGTGCCAGCAGCACCCCCGCGGAGCAGTACTTC. It yields the protein CASSTPAEQYF.

This clone was found a few times. The rearrangement uses TRBV18 and TRBJ2-3; 13 bases map to TRBD2. This CDR3 contains 16 residues. Trimming took 3 bases from V and 6 from J; bases not matched to a gene: 6. Per germline, CDR1 KGHSH and CDR2 LQKENI. CDR3 nucleotide sequence: TGTGCCAGCTCACCGACGACTAGCGGGGGGCCGGATACGCAGTATTTT. Translation: CASSPTTSGGPDTQYF.

V is TRBV6-6 and J is TRBJ2-7; 7 bases agree with TRBD2. Germline-derived CDR1 and CDR2 are MNHNY and SVGAGI (reference sequence). The V segment lost 5 bases and the J segment 5 bases; nucleotides outside the gene matches: 9. The CDR3 runs 14 residues. CDR3 sequence: CASSASGKRNEQYF. The CDR3 bases are TGTGCCAGCAGTGCCAGCGGGAAAAGGAACGAGCAGTACTTC.